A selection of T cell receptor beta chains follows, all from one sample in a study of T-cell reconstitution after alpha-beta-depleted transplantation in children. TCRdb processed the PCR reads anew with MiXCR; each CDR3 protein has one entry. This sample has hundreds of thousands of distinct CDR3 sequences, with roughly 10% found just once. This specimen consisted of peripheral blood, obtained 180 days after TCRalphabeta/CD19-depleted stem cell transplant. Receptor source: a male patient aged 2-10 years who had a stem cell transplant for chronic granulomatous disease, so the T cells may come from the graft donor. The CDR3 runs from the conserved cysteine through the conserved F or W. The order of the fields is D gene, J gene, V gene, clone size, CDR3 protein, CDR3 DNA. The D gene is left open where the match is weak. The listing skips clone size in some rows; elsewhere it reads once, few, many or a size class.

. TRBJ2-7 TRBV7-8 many CASSLNEGQGQYF TGTGCCAGCAGCCTTAATGAGGGCCAAGGGCAGTACTTC
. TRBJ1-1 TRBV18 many CASSPRTILNTEAFF TGTGCCAGCTCACCTCGGACGATCTTGAACACTGAAGCTTTCTTT
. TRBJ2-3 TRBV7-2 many CASSFPSSGDTQYF TGTGCCAGCAGCTTCCCCTCCAGCGGAGATACGCAGTATTTT
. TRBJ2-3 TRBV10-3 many CAIGGRERSDTQYF TGTGCCATCGGGGGGCGGGAACGGTCAGATACGCAGTATTTT
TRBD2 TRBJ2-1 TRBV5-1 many CASSSGTSGMFQFF TGCGCCAGCAGCAGTGGGACTAGCGGGATGTTTCAGTTCTTC
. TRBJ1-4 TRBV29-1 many CSVEDLRTNEKLFF TGCAGCGTTGAAGATCTACGTACTAATGAAAAACTGTTTTTT
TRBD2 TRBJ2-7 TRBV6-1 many CASIRPRRASGSSYEQYF TGTGCCAGCATTCGACCCCGGAGGGCTAGCGGGAGCTCCTACGAGCAGTACTTC
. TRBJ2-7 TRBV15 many CATSPRGPYEQYF TGTGCCACCAGCCCCCGGGGGCCCTACGAGCAGTACTTC
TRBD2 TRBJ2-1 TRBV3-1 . CATTQDRLAGSAPYNEQFF TGTGCAACCACCCAAGATCGGCTAGCGGGGTCCGCCCCCTACAATGAGCAGTTCTTC
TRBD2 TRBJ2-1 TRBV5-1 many CASSLVGLAGGRNEQFF TGCGCCAGCAGCTTGGTCGGACTAGCGGGAGGAAGGAATGAGCAGTTCTTC
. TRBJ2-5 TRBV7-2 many CASSLGYETQYF TGTGCCAGCAGCTTAGGGTATGAGACCCAGTACTTC
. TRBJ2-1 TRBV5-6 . CASNTGVTDYNEQFF TGTGCCAGCAACACTGGGGTGACGGACTACAATGAGCAGTTCTTC
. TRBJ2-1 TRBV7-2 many CASSLWDIAEQFF TGTGCCAGCAGCTTATGGGACATCGCTGAGCAGTTCTTC
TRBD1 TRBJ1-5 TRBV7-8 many CASSSRAGTADQPQHF TGTGCCAGCAGCTCCCGTGCGGGGACAGCCGATCAGCCCCAGCATTTT
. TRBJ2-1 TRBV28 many CASSLYPDYNEQFF TGTGCCAGCAGTTTATACCCAGACTACAATGAGCAGTTCTTC
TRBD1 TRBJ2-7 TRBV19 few CASTPGQSYEQYF TGTGCCAGTACCCCGGGACAGTCCTACGAGCAGTACTTC
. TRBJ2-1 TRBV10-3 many CAIKGAGIDEQFF TGTGCCATCAAAGGGGCGGGAATCGATGAGCAGTTCTTC
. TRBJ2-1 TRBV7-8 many CASSLVQASEQFF TGTGCCAGCAGCTTAGTCCAGGCCAGTGAGCAGTTCTTC
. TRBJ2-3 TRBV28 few CASSSDRAPRLTDTQYF TGTGCCAGCAGTTCGGACAGAGCTCCTAGGCTCACAGATACGCAGTATTTT
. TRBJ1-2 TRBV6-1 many CASSELRGIGYTF TGTGCCAGCAGTGAATTGAGAGGAATTGGCTACACCTTC
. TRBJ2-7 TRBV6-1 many CASSPKTGLSYEQYF TGTGCCAGCAGTCCTAAGACAGGTCTCTCCTACGAGCAGTACTTC
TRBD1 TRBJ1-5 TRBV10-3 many CATRTGDQPQHF TGTGCCACCAGGACAGGTGATCAGCCCCAGCATTTT
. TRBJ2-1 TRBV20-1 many CSARDSSFYNEQFF TGCAGTGCTCGGGACTCCTCCTTCTACAATGAGCAGTTCTTC
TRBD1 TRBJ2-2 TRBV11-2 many CASSLVGGQGPNTGELFF TGTGCCAGCAGCTTAGTGGGCGGACAGGGTCCGAACACCGGGGAGCTGTTTTTT
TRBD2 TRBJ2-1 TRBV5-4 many CASSPGGTSGGAEQFF TGTGCCAGCAGCCCTGGAGGGACTAGCGGGGGTGCTGAGCAGTTCTTC
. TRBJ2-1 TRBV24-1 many CATSDFKTGTYNEQFF TGTGCCACCAGTGATTTCAAGACGGGGACCTACAATGAGCAGTTCTTC
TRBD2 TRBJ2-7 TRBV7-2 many CASSRSGTIVYEQYF TGTGCCAGCAGCCGTTCCGGGACTATTGTCTACGAGCAGTACTTC
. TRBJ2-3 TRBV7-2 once CASSLSGTNTDTQYF TGTGCCAGCAGCTTATCGGGGACCAACACAGATACGCAGTATTTT
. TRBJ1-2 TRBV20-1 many CSARTTSGGKGYGYTF TGCAGTGCTAGAACCACCAGCGGGGGTAAGGGGTATGGCTACACCTTC
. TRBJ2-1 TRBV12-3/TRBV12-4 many CASSFAHRQGFRPSPYNEQFF TGTGCCAGCAGTTTCGCCCACCGTCAGGGGTTCCGGCCCTCGCCCTACAATGAGCAGTTCTTC
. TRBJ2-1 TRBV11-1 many CASTNVRDNTQFF TGTGCCAGCACCAACGTCCGGGACAACACCCAGTTCTTC
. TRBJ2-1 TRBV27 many CATRFGWTGNEQFF TGTGCCACCAGATTCGGGTGGACGGGAAATGAGCAGTTCTTC
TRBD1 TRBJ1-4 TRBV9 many CASSLPSDGQGEDEKLFF TGTGCCAGCAGCTTACCATCCGACGGACAGGGCGAGGATGAAAAACTGTTTTTT
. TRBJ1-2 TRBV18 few CASSPPVQFYGYTF TGTGCCAGCTCACCACCGGTACAGTTCTATGGCTACACCTTC
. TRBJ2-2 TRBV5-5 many CASSLEVRELFF TGTGCCAGCAGCTTAGAGGTCAGGGAGCTGTTTTTT
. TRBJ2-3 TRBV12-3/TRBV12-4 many CASSSSHRHTSTDTQYF TGTGCCAGCAGTTCGTCCCACAGGCACACTAGCACAGATACGCAGTATTTT
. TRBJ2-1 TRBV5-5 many CASSYASHEQFF TGTGCCAGCAGCTACGCAAGTCATGAGCAGTTCTTC
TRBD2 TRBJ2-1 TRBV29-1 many CSARLAGGSYNEQFF TGCAGCGCTCGACTAGCGGGAGGCTCCTACAATGAGCAGTTCTTC
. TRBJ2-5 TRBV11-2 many CASSLSRFQETQYF TGTGCCAGCAGCTTATCCAGGTTCCAAGAGACCCAGTACTTC
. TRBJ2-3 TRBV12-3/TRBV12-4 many CASTPSTDTQYF TGTGCCAGCACCCCTAGCACAGATACGCAGTATTTT
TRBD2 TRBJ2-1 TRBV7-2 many CASRPGLAGVSGEQFF TGTGCCAGCAGACCCGGACTAGCGGGAGTATCCGGTGAGCAGTTCTTC
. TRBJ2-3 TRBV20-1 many CSAQQKAGPSTDTQYF TGCAGTGCGCAGCAAAAAGCCGGGCCAAGCACAGATACGCAGTATTTT
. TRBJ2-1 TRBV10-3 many CAISELVEQFF TGTGCCATCAGTGAGTTGGTTGAGCAGTTCTTC
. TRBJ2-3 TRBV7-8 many CASTLAGAHRAQYF TGTGCCAGCACACTGGCGGGGGCCCACAGGGCGCAGTATTTT
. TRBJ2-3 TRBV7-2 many CASSPAPRTQYF TGTGCCAGCAGTCCCGCCCCTCGGACGCAGTATTTT
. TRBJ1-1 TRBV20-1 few CSASSQVGYMEAFF TGCAGTGCTAGCTCACAGGTGGGCTACATGGAAGCTTTCTTT
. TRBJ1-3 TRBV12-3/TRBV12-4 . CASSSRAGEVVRNTIYF TGTGCCAGCAGTTCCCGGGCAGGGGAGGTCGTACGAAACACCATATATTTT
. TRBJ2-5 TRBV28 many CASSGSEKRF TGTGCCAGCAGTGGGTCTGAGAAACGCTTC
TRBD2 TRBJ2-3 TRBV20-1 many CSARDRKRGFSTDTQYF TGCAGTGCTAGAGATAGAAAGCGGGGGTTTAGCACAGATACGCAGTATTTT
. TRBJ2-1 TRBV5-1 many CASSFQLGPYNEQFF TGCGCCAGCAGCTTTCAACTAGGACCCTACAATGAGCAGTTCTTC